These 3 T cell receptor beta chains were all obtained from the same sample, sequenced in a study of cytomegalovirus exposure and HLA in healthy donors. Sequencing used immunoSEQ multiplex PCR; TCRdb keeps in-frame clones, though not all of them. The top ten hold 0.37% of the sample, which has around 240,000 clones, roughly 89% seen once. Sequenced: PBMCs. The receptors here all came from a woman under 30 in good health and CMV-seronegative.

This chain connects TRBV9 to TRBJ1-1; D not resolved. The length of the CDR3 is 12 residues. Trimming removed 3 bases at V and 6 bases at J, with 9 bases between. Per germline, CDR1 SGDLS and CDR2 YYNGEE. The CDR3 DNA sequence: TGTGCCAGCAGCGGGGGAGAACCTGAAGCTTTCTTT. Protein sequence: CASSGGEPEAFF.

This clone came up once. This sequence joins TRBV11-2 and TRBJ1-5, with 8 bases that match TRBD1. The CDR3 spans 15 residues. Unmatched junction bases numbered 6, after V lost 2 bases and J lost 6 bases. Germline assignment: CDR1 SGHAT and CDR2 FQNNGV. The chain's CDR3 is CASSLSTGGSQPQHF. The CDR3 bases are TGTGCCAGCAGCTTAAGTACAGGGGGAAGTCAGCCCCAGCATTTT.

V usage is TRBV5-4 and J usage is TRBJ2-1; 7 bases are a match to TRBD2. Germline CDR1 is SGHNT and CDR2 is YYREEE (reference sequence). CDR3 length equals 15 residues. V lost 2 bases and J lost 7; bases outside the gene matches: 9. Here the CDR3 reads CASSLESSGLNEQFF. For the CDR3, the DNA is TGTGCCAGCAGCTTAGAGTCTAGCGGCTTAAATGAGCAGTTCTTC.